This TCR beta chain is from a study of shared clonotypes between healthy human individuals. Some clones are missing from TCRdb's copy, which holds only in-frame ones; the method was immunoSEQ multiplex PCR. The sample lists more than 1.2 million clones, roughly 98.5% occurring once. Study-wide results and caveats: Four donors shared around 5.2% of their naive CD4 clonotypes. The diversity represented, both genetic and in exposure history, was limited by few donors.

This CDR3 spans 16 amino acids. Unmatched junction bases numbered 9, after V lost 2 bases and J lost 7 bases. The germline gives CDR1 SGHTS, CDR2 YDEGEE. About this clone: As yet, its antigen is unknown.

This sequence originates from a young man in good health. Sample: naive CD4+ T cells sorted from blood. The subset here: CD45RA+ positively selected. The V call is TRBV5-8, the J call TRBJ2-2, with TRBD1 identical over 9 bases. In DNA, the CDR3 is TGTGCCAGCAGCTTATGGGACAGGGTCGTGGACGGGGAGCTGTTTTTT. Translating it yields CASSLWDRVVDGELFF.